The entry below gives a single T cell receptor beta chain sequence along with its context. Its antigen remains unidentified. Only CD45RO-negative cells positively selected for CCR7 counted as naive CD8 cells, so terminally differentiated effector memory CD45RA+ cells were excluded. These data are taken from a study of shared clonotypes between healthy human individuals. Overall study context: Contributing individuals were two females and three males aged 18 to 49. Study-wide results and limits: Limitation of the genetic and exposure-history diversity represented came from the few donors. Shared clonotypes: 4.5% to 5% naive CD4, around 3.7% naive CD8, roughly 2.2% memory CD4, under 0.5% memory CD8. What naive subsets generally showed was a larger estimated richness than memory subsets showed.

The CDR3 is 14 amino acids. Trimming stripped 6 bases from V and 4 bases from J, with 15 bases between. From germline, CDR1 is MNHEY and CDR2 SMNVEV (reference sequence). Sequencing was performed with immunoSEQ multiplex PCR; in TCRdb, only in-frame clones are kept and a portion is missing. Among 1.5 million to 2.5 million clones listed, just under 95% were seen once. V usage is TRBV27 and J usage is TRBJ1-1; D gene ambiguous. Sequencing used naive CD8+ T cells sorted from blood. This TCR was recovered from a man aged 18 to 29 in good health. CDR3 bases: TGTGCCAGCAGAACCCTTGCTGCCCCCACTGAAGCTTTCTTT. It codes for CASRTLAAPTEAFF.